The 10 T cell receptor beta chains below come from one sample, sequenced in a study of blood T cells in healthy people across ages. Together with a sample-barcoded 5' primer, a J-beta primer mix was included in a second PCR lasting about 6 to 12 cycles. TCRdb reprocessed the 5' RACE reads via MiXCR and lists one record per CDR3 protein. The sample lists 700,000 or so distinct CDR3 sequences, 20% to 25% occurring once. Sequenced material: blood. The receptors shown here come from a man between 70 and 80 years old in good health.

This clonotype was detected only once. V and J are TRBV20-1 and TRBJ2-7, with D unresolved. Per the germline V gene, CDR1 is DFQATT and CDR2 is SNEGSKA (reference sequence). This CDR3 has 12 amino acids. The V end was cut by 4 bases, the J end by 4 bases, with 11 bases between. In nucleotides, the CDR3 is TGCAGTGCTAACAGCGACATTTACGAGCAGTACTTC. Translation gives CSANSDIYEQYF.

This clonotype was seen only once. This chain joins TRBV7-8 and TRBJ2-3; the D is unclear. CDR1 SGHVS and CDR2 FQNEAQ come from the germline V gene. This CDR3 is built from 15 residues. With 1 base removed from V and 0 bases from J, the gap between germline ends came to 8 bases. The CDR3 DNA sequence: TGTGCCAGCAGCTTAGTCTCCTACAGCACAGATACGCAGTATTTT. Translating gives CASSLVSYSTDTQYF.

Comment on this clonotype: This may be a read error: a much more frequent sequence differs by one nucleotide. The chain joins TRBV29-1 to TRBJ1-1, with 7 bases matching TRBD1. Germline loops: CDR1 SQVTM, CDR2 ANQGSEA. This CDR3 region has 14 residues. CDR3 loop: CSVEEDRTGTEALF. CDR3 nucleotides: TGCAGCGTTGAGGAGGACAGGACGGGCACTGAAGCTCTCTTT.

This clonotype appeared a few times. The V gene is TRBV19, the J gene TRBJ2-3; TRBD2 agrees at 9 bases. This CDR3 has 15 amino acids. The V segment lost 6 bases and the J segment 1 base; nucleotides outside the gene matches: 5. Germline CDR1 reads LNHDA; CDR2 reads SQIVND (reference sequence). The CDR3 DNA reads as TGTGCCAGTAGCCGCGGGGGGGACGGCACAGATACGCAGTATTTT. Its translation is CASSRGGDGTDTQYF.

This clonotype was counted a few times. The rearrangement joins TRBV27 to TRBJ2-7, with 9 bases lining up with TRBD1. Trimming at V came to 6 bases and at J to 3 bases, leaving 9 bases not matched to a gene. The CDR3 is 15 residues long. Looked up from germline, CDR1 is MNHEY and CDR2 is SMNVEV (reference sequence). The CDR3 is CASRIAGTGNYEQYF. The CDR3 DNA reads TGTGCCAGCAGGATAGCCGGGACAGGGAACTACGAGCAGTACTTC.

This clonotype appeared a few times. The V call is TRBV11-2, the J call TRBJ1-4, with a tentative D call TRBD1 (5 bases). The CDR3 runs 17 residues. Trimming left V 2 bases short and J 4 bases short, with 17 bases between. The germline V gene has CDR1 SGHAT and CDR2 FQNNGV. The CDR3 is CASSLTIGRGGNEKLFF. Here the CDR3 DNA reads TGTGCCAGCAGCTTAACGATAGGGCGCGGGGGTAATGAAAAACTGTTTTTT.

This clonotype occurred a few times. This rearrangement joins TRBV5-1 to TRBJ2-1; D is undetermined. The J call is in doubt because the DNA end fits TRBJ2-5 better. CDR1 is SGHRS and CDR2 is YFSETQ in the germline V gene. The CDR3 spans 14 residues. CDR3 nucleotides: TGCGCCAGCAGCTTGGAGGCAGAGACCGAGACCCAGTACTTC. It yields the protein CASSLEAETETQYF.

This clonotype was found a few times. The V and J genes are TRBV2 and TRBJ1-5; D not resolved. Germline values: CDR1 SNHLY, CDR2 FYNNEI. There are 13 residues in the CDR3. V lost 2 bases and J 11 bases, leaving 13 bases between the germline ends. The CDR3 reads CASSEWPHSAQHF. The CDR3 coding sequence is TGTGCCAGCAGTGAATGGCCCCATTCAGCCCAGCATTTT.

This chain connects TRBV28 to TRBJ1-6; 9 bases line up with TRBD1. V lost 6 bases and J lost 8; bases outside the gene matches: 8. The CDR3 length is 15 residues. From germline, CDR1 is MDHEN and CDR2 SYDVKM. The CDR3 coding sequence is TGTGCCAGCAGCTTAGACAGGGGGGCCTATTCACCCCTCCACTTT. Translated: CASSLDRGAYSPLHF.

CDR3 loop: CASSPRPFTDTQYF. CDR3 DNA sequence: TGTGCCAGCAGCCCCAGACCCTTCACAGATACGCAGTATTTT. The V gene is TRBV7-2, the J gene TRBJ2-3; D ambiguous. This CDR3 is 14 amino acids long. The V and J ends lost 5 bases and 2 bases respectively, with 11 bases between them. From germline, CDR1 is SGHTA and CDR2 FQGNSA.